These 9 T cell receptor beta chains share one sample of origin, sequenced in a study of CD8+ T cells in alopecia areata. The treatment was: oral pan-JAK inhibitor, 5-10 mg twice daily. The sequencing template was cDNA reverse transcribed from extracted RNA. Clones were sequenced by immunoSEQ multiplex PCR, and TCRdb holds only the in-frame ones, with some missing. The table shows fewer than 250,000 clones, with around 65% occurring only once. The sample in question was CD4+ T cells sorted from blood, obtained at week 4, from a patient treated with tofacitinib. These TCRs come from a human donor with alopecia areata.

The chain couples TRBV7-2 to TRBJ2-3, with D unclear. Germline CDR1 SGHTA, CDR2 FQGNSA. The CDR3 totals 12 residues. The germline V and J ends were trimmed by 4 bases and 4 bases, with 6 bases remaining between them. The CDR3: CASSSQPDTQYF. The DNA for the CDR3 is TGTGCCAGCAGCTCCCAACCAGATACGCAGTATTTT.

The DNA for the CDR3 is TGCGCCAGCGGGGCAGGGCCAGGCGAGCAGTACTTC. This encodes CASGAGPGEQYF. This chain joins TRBV5-1 and TRBJ2-7; a weak D match, TRBD1 (5 bases). The CDR3 is 12 amino acids. The ends were cut back, 7 bases at V and 6 bases at J, with 14 bases in the middle. CDR1 and CDR2 (germline): SGHRS, YFSETQ.

The chain is built from TRBV2 and TRBJ2-3, with TRBD2 matching 12 bases. Germline V gene sequence: CDR1 SNHLY, CDR2 FYNNEI. The CDR3 is made up of 15 amino acids. The trim removed 8 bases at V and 1 base at J, leaving 4 bases unmatched. The CDR3 region has the DNA TGTGCCAGCTCTAGCGGGGGGGCTGGCACAGATACGCAGTATTTT. This sequence encodes CASSSGGAGTDTQYF.

This rearrangement joins TRBV29-1 to TRBJ1-1, with D possibly being TRBD1 (5 bases). V lost 1 base and J lost 5, with 17 bases in between. The CDR3 length is 15 residues. CDR1 is SQVTM, CDR2 ANQGSEA, per germline. This CDR3 reads CSVEAAGPFRTEAFF. CDR3 bases: TGCAGCGTTGAAGCGGCAGGGCCTTTCAGGACTGAAGCTTTCTTT.

The chain combines TRBV4-2 with TRBJ1-5; TRBD1 might be the D (6 bases). The germline V and J ends were trimmed by 0 bases and 6 bases, with 18 bases remaining between them. This CDR3 spans 17 amino acids. Germline CDR1 and CDR2: LGHNA and YNFKEQ. The CDR3 here is CASSQDPGARSFQPQHF. CDR3 nucleotide sequence: TGTGCCAGCAGCCAAGACCCGGGGGCGCGAAGTTTTCAGCCCCAGCATTTT.

The chain joins TRBV5-6 to TRBJ1-1; D may be TRBD1 (6 bases). Germline CDR1 and CDR2: SGHDT and YYEEEE. This CDR3 region has 16 residues. V was pared by 2 bases and J by 2 bases, with 16 bases between. The CDR3 nucleotides read TGTGCCAGCAGCTTTTGGACGGGGACACGAAACACTGAAGCTTTCTTT. Translation gives CASSFWTGTRNTEAFF.

In its sample, this clone was seen once. The CDR3 DNA reads TGCGCCAGCAGTTTCCTGGGACAGGGAAACAATGAGCAGTTCTTC. Translation gives CASSFLGQGNNEQFF. This chain uses TRBV5-1 with TRBJ2-1; 9 nucleotides match TRBD1. Germline trimming cut 5 bases from V and 5 bases from J; bases unmatched to any gene: 8. Germline V lookup: CDR1 SGHRS, CDR2 YFSETQ. The CDR3 covers 15 residues.

There are a few counts of this clone. This sequence joins TRBV5-1 and TRBJ2-1; 8 nucleotides match TRBD2. With V trimmed by 4 bases and J by 6 bases, 15 bases remained unmatched. CDR3 length: 17 residues. Germline V gene lookup returns CDR1 SGHRS and CDR2 YFSETQ. CDR3 sequence reads: CASSLGAAGGTGNEQFF. The CDR3 coding sequence is TGCGCCAGCAGCCTCGGGGCGGCGGGGGGAACTGGCAATGAGCAGTTCTTC.

The chain couples TRBV9 to TRBJ2-2; TRBD1 is a possible D gene (5 bases). V was trimmed by 4 bases and J by 5 bases, leaving 18 bases between them. The germline gives CDR1 SGDLS, CDR2 YYNGEE. This CDR3 has 16 amino acids. The CDR3 here is CASSSKSGQGTGELFF. The CDR3 DNA sequence: TGTGCCAGCAGCTCTAAAAGTGGCCAGGGTACCGGGGAGCTGTTTTTT.